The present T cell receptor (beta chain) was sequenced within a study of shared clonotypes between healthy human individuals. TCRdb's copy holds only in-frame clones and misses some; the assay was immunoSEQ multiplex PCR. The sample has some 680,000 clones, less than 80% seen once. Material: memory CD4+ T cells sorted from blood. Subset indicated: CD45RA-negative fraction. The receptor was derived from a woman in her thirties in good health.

In DNA form, the CDR3 reads TGTGCCAGCTTGACTAGCGGGAACTCCTACGAGCAGTACTTC. It yields the protein CASLTSGNSYEQYF. The chain is built from TRBV6-4 and TRBJ2-7; 11 nucleotides agree with TRBD2. CDR3 length: 14 residues. V gave up 8 bases and J gave up 0 bases; unmatched junction bases: 3. Germline CDR1 and CDR2: MRHNA and SNTAGT.